The 20 T cell receptor beta chains below all came from one sample that was sequenced in a study of CD8 T cell repertoires and HIV-1 epitope variants. The method was immunoSEQ multiplex PCR; TCRdb's version includes in-frame clones alone and lacks a portion of them. The sample carries tens of thousands of clones, roughly four fifths recorded once. Sequenced sample: uncultured baseline CD8+ T cells from peripheral blood mononuclear cells (PBMCs). The receptors here all came from a male donor with HIV.

The V gene is TRBV27, the J gene TRBJ2-7; D not resolved. This CDR3 is 15 amino acids long. V was pared by 2 bases and J by 0 bases, with 11 bases between. Germline V gene sequence: CDR1 MNHEY, CDR2 SMNVEV (reference sequence). CDR3 loop: CASSLKVGRSYEQYF. The CDR3 coding sequence is TGTGCCAGCAGTTTAAAGGTCGGACGCTCCTACGAGCAGTACTTC.

The V gene is TRBV30, the J gene TRBJ2-5; D possibly matches TRBD1 or TRBD2 (6 bases each). Germline V gene data show CDR1 as GTSNPN and CDR2 as SVGIG (reference sequence). V shed 5 bases and J shed 5 bases, with 15 bases lying between them. The CDR3 spans 13 residues. CDR3 loop: CAWDPGARETQYF. CDR3 bases: TGTGCCTGGGACCCGGGGGCTCGGGAGACCCAGTACTTC.

J is TRBJ1-1 and V is TRBV7-8, with a weak D call TRBD1 (6 bases). Germline CDR1 reads SGHVS; CDR2 reads FQNEAQ. The CDR3 contains 17 residues. V lost 4 bases to trimming and J lost 5 bases, with 23 bases between them. DNA of the CDR3: TGTGCCAGCAGCTCCCTGGGAGGGGGAATCGTCGGGACTGAAGCTTTCTTT. Its translation: CASSSLGGGIVGTEAFF.

The CDR3 protein is CASSQAVVLYNEQFF. The CDR3 region has the DNA TGCGCCAGCAGCCAAGCCGTAGTGCTGTACAATGAGCAGTTCTTC. This rearrangement joins TRBV4-1 to TRBJ2-1, with unresolved D. V lost 1 base to trimming and J lost 4 bases, with 11 bases between them. The CDR3 has 15 residues. Germline V gene data show CDR1 as MGHRA and CDR2 as YSYEKL.

The CDR3 DNA sequence: TGTGCCAGTAGTATCCAGTGGACTGGAAACACCATATATTTT. This encodes CASSIQWTGNTIYF. This chain joins TRBV19 and TRBJ1-3; D is uncertain. V was trimmed by 3 bases and J by 2 bases, leaving 8 bases between them. Germline V gene data show CDR1 as LNHDA and CDR2 as SQIVND (reference sequence). This CDR3 spans 14 amino acids. The complete variable domain, with remaining parts taken from reference TRBV19 and TRBJ1-3, reads DGGITQSPKYLFRKEGQNVTLSCEQNLNHDAMYWYRQDPGQGLRLIYYSQIVNDFQKGDIAEGYSVSREKKESFPLTVTSAQKNPTAFYLCASSIQWTGNTIYFGEGSWLTVV.

V is TRBV4-3 and J is TRBJ2-7; perhaps TRBD1 as D (5 bases). The CDR3 is made up of 15 amino acids. With 0 bases removed from V and 3 bases from J, the gap between germline ends came to 12 bases. Germline V gene lookup returns CDR1 LGHNA and CDR2 YSLEER. The CDR3 DNA sequence: TGCGCCAGCAGCCAAGACAGGGTCCCACACTACGAGCAGTACTTC. Translated, it gives CASSQDRVPHYEQYF.

This clone was detected a few times. This rearrangement joins TRBV18 to TRBJ1-5, with 8 bases that match TRBD1. Germline V gene sequence: CDR1 KGHSH, CDR2 LQKENI. The V gene end was trimmed by 3 bases and the J gene end by 4 bases; junction bases not matched to a gene: 8. This CDR3 comprises 16 residues. The CDR3 region is CASSPNRRTGNQPQHF. The CDR3 DNA is TGTGCCAGCTCACCCAACAGACGGACAGGGAATCAGCCCCAGCATTTT.

The rearrangement links TRBV12-5 to TRBJ2-1; 10 bases are a match to TRBD2. V gave up 2 bases and J gave up 0 bases; unmatched junction bases: 4. This CDR3 contains 17 residues. Germline-derived CDR1 and CDR2 are LGHNT and FRNRAP. CDR3 in amino acids: CASGLIAGGLSYNEQFF. DNA for the CDR3: TGTGCTAGTGGTTTGATAGCGGGAGGCCTCTCCTACAATGAGCAGTTCTTC.

The chain recombines TRBV7-9 with TRBJ2-3; D is unresolved. The V end was cut by 4 bases, the J end by 0 bases, with 11 bases between. This CDR3 region has 15 residues. From germline, CDR1 is SEHNR and CDR2 FQNEAQ (reference sequence). For the CDR3, the DNA is TGTGCCAGCAGCTCCGACGGGCGGAGCACAGATACGCAGTATTTT. Translated: CASSSDGRSTDTQYF. Full variable domain (outside the CDR3, taken from reference TRBV7-9 and TRBJ2-3): DTGVSQNPRHKITKRGQNVTFRCDPISEHNRLYWYRQTLGQGPEFLTYFQNEAQLEKSRLLSDRFSAERPKGSFSTLEIQRTEQGDSAMYLCASSSDGRSTDTQYFGPGTRLTVL.

The chain joins TRBV6-5 to TRBJ1-3, with D hard to call. CDR3 length: 14 amino acids. CDR1 is MNHEY, CDR2 SVGAGI, per germline. The V and J ends lost 5 bases and 0 bases respectively, with 8 bases between them. This chain's CDR3 is CASSQGNSGNTIYF. The CDR3 DNA reads as TGTGCCAGCAGTCAAGGAAACTCTGGAAACACCATATATTTT.

This clone was counted a single time. The rearrangement uses TRBV5-6 and TRBJ1-1; no reliable D call. The germline gives CDR1 SGHDT, CDR2 YYEEEE. V gave up 1 base and J gave up 3 bases, with 22 bases separating them. The CDR3 consists of 18 residues. In DNA form, the CDR3 reads TGTGCCAGCAGCTTGCCCGGTTTGAGGCGAGGACGGTACACTGAAGCTTTCTTT. This codes for CASSLPGLRRGRYTEAFF.

In DNA, the CDR3 is TGCGCCAGCAGCACGAGGACAGGAGGGGCCAACGTCCTGACTTTC. This sequence encodes CASSTRTGGANVLTF. The V gene is TRBV5-1, the J gene TRBJ2-6; 7 bases are shared with TRBD1. Germline CDR1 is SGHRS and CDR2 is YFSETQ. The trim removed 4 bases at V and 4 bases at J, leaving 5 bases unmatched. This CDR3 spans 15 amino acids.

The V gene is TRBV5-5, the J gene TRBJ2-2; D might be TRBD1 (6 bases). This CDR3 is 16 amino acids long. The germline V gene encodes CDR1 SGHKS and CDR2 YYEKEE (reference sequence). Trimming took off 3 bases at V and 2 bases at J, with 14 bases between the two ends. In nucleotides, the CDR3 is TGTGCCAGCAGCTCCTCAGGGGCTTCAAACACCGGGGAGCTGTTTTTT. Translating it yields CASSSSGASNTGELFF.

The CDR3 sequence: CASSQDGASTDTQYF. In DNA form, the CDR3 reads TGCGCCAGCAGCCAAGACGGGGCTAGCACAGATACGCAGTATTTT. The chain couples TRBV4-3 to TRBJ2-3; D possibly uses TRBD1 or TRBD2 (5 bases each). Trimming shortened V by 0 bases and J by 0 bases, and 7 bases separated the two germline ends. The V gene's germline CDR1 is LGHNA and CDR2 YSLEER. CDR3 length: 15 residues.

This clone was found once. The chain recombines TRBV6-5 with TRBJ2-7; D unclear. Germline V CDR1 and CDR2: MNHEY, SVGAGI. The CDR3 has 12 residues. Between the trimmed V and J ends, which lost 2 bases and 2 bases, there was a span of 4 bases. For the CDR3, the DNA is TGTGCCAGCAGTTACGGCACCTACGAGCAGTACTTC. Its translation: CASSYGTYEQYF.

This clone was seen just once. The chain joins TRBV29-1 to TRBJ1-4; D remains ambiguous. V was pared by 5 bases and J by 7 bases, with 5 bases between. CDR3 length equals 10 residues. Germline V gene data show CDR1 as SQVTM and CDR2 as ANQGSEA. The CDR3 region has the DNA TGCAGCGTTCCAGCTGAAAAACTGTTTTTT. Translating gives CSVPAEKLFF.

In this sample, this clone turned up a few times. The gene calls are TRBV28 and TRBJ1-1; no clear D. The ends were cut back, 7 bases at V and 0 bases at J, with 9 bases in the middle. Germline V gene data show CDR1 as MDHEN and CDR2 as SYDVKM. The CDR3 is 13 residues long. The CDR3 DNA follows: TGTGCCAGCATAGGGATGATGAACACTGAAGCTTTCTTT. Translation: CASIGMMNTEAFF. The entire variable domain, with the rest obtained from reference TRBV28 and TRBJ1-1, is as follows: DVKVTQSSRYLVKRTGEKVFLECVQDMDHENMFWYRQDPGLGLRLIYFSYDVKMKEKGDIPEGYSVSREKKERFSLILESASTNQTSMYLCASIGMMNTEAFFGQGTRLTVV.

This sequence joins TRBV5-1 and TRBJ2-1; the match to TRBD2 covers 7 bases. Looked up from germline, CDR1 is SGHRS and CDR2 is YFSETQ. The CDR3 has 14 amino acids. The trim removed 4 bases at V and 4 bases at J, leaving 5 bases unmatched. The CDR3 nucleotides read TGCGCCAGCAGCGCCGGGACTATATACAATGAGCAGTTCTTC. Protein: CASSAGTIYNEQFF.

This rearrangement joins TRBV29-1 to TRBJ2-7; D is tentatively TRBD1 or TRBD2 (6 bases each). Germline CDR1 and CDR2: SQVTM and ANQGSEA. The CDR3 is 13 residues long. Trimming pared 6 bases from V and 5 bases from J, leaving 17 bases between. The chain's CDR3 is CSVIWAGEDEQYF. The CDR3, as DNA: TGCAGCGTCATATGGGCAGGGGAGGACGAGCAGTACTTC.

The V call is TRBV7-8, the J call TRBJ2-7, with TRBD2 matching over 8 bases. CDR3 length equals 15 residues. V dropped 1 base and J dropped 2; count of bases not matched to a gene: 4. CDR1 SGHVS and CDR2 FQNEAQ come from the germline V gene. The CDR3: CASSLGGGMAYEQYF. Written as DNA, the CDR3 is TGTGCCAGCAGCTTAGGCGGGGGGATGGCCTACGAGCAGTACTTC.